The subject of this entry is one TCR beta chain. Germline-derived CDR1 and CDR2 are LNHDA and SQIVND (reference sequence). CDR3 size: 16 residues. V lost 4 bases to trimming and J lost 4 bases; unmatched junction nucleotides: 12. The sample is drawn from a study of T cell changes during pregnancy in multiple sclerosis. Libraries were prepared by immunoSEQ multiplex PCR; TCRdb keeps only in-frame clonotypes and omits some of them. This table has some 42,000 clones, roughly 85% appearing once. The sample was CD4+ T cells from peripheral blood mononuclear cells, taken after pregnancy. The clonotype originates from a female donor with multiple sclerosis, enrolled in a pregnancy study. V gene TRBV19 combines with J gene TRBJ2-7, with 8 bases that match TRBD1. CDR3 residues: CASSKGKGQDRYEQYF. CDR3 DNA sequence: TGTGCCAGTAGTAAAGGGAAGGGACAGGACAGGTACGAGCAGTACTTC.